This T cell receptor beta chain was retrieved from a study of cytomegalovirus exposure and HLA in healthy donors. The overall study: The early release's HLA-typed donors yielded approximately 82 million unique TCRs.

Per germline, CDR1 ENHRY and CDR2 SYGVKD. Trimming took off 0 bases at V and 0 bases at J, with 5 bases between the two ends. The CDR3 is made up of 14 amino acids. Primers included in the PCR were 60 Vbeta and 13 Jbeta primers. Generated by immunoSEQ multiplex PCR, the TCRdb table keeps only in-frame clones and is missing some. The table has around 54,000 clones, more than 70% seen once. Specimen: PBMCs. The chain recombines TRBV10-3 with TRBJ2-5; D is ambiguous. The TCR was taken from a woman aged 18-29 years in good health and CMV-seronegative. This CDR3 is CAISESGYQETQYF. The CDR3 nucleotides read TGTGCCATCAGTGAGTCCGGGTACCAAGAGACCCAGTACTTC.